This passage covers 19 T cell receptor beta chains from one sample sequenced in a study of blood T cell repertoires in COVID-19. Sequencing was performed with immunoSEQ multiplex PCR; in TCRdb, only in-frame clones are kept and a portion is missing. The sample yields about 500,000 clones, less than 90% seen once. Input material: peripheral blood. Source of these receptors: a woman in her forties or fifties with COVID-19, enrolled during active disease.

The V gene is TRBV7-6, the J gene TRBJ2-7, with D possibly TRBD1 on 5 matching bases. Germline values: CDR1 SGHVS, CDR2 FNYEAQ. CDR3 length: 13 residues. Trimming removed 4 bases at V and 3 bases at J, with 10 bases between. The CDR3 sequence is CASSSGHGYEQYF. The DNA for the CDR3 is TGTGCCAGCAGCTCCGGACACGGCTACGAGCAGTACTTC.

This rearrangement joins TRBV6-5 to TRBJ2-4; TRBD1 might be the D (5 bases). Trimming took 5 bases from V and 3 from J, leaving 11 bases between them. The CDR3 contains 14 residues. Germline V gene sequence: CDR1 MNHEY, CDR2 SVGAGI. CDR3 protein: CASSIRVGKNIQYF. The CDR3, as DNA: TGTGCCAGCAGTATCAGGGTCGGCAAAAACATTCAGTACTTC.

The chain couples TRBV15 to TRBJ2-7; 10 bases line up with TRBD1. V lost 1 base, J lost 5 bases, and 5 bases stayed unmatched. The CDR3 runs to 15 residues. The germline V gene encodes CDR1 LNHNV and CDR2 YYDKDF (reference sequence). The CDR3, as DNA: TGTGCCACCAGCAGAGTGGGGGGACAGGGGAACGAGCAGTACTTC. Its protein is CATSRVGGQGNEQYF.

V usage is TRBV9 and J usage is TRBJ2-3; 10 bases fit TRBD2. J was trimmed by 5 bases and V by 4 bases; bases with no gene match: 7. The CDR3 spans 15 residues. Germline values: CDR1 SGDLS, CDR2 YYNGEE. CDR3 sequence: CASSSRVAGGDTQYF. In DNA form, the CDR3 reads TGTGCCAGCAGCTCTCGGGTAGCGGGGGGAGATACGCAGTATTTT.

The chain carries TRBV7-3 and TRBJ2-1; D perhaps matches TRBD2 (6 bases). CDR1 is SGHTA, CDR2 FQGTGA, per germline. The CDR3 extends over 16 amino acids. Trimming removed 5 bases from V and 10 bases from J, with 24 bases in between. In nucleotides, the CDR3 is TGTGCCAGCAGCGCCACTATATCCGGGACCCGGGGGGAGCAGTTCTTC. Translating gives CASSATISGTRGEQFF. Drawing the rest from reference TRBV7-3 and TRBJ2-1, the complete variable domain is GAGVSQTPSNKVTEKGKYVELRCDPISGHTALYWYRQSLGQGPEFLIYFQGTGAADDSGLPNDRFFAVRPEGSVSTLKIQRTERGDSAVYLCASSATISGTRGEQFFGPGTRLTVL.

The chain joins TRBV7-2 to TRBJ1-5; no clear D. Germline-derived CDR1 and CDR2 are SGHTA and FQGNSA. Trimming left V 5 bases short and J 2 bases short, with 19 bases between. This CDR3 spans 17 amino acids. This chain's CDR3 is CASSPHPGFAGNQPQHF. The CDR3 region has the DNA TGTGCCAGCAGCCCCCATCCCGGGTTCGCGGGCAATCAGCCCCAGCATTTT.

V gene TRBV2 combines with J gene TRBJ2-3; D possibly corresponds to TRBD2 (7 bases). The germline CDR1 and CDR2 sequences are SNHLY and FYNNEI. The CDR3 loop spans 14 amino acids. Trimming removed 11 bases from V and 6 bases from J, with 21 bases in between. The DNA for the CDR3 is TGTGCCGCGCGGGGGCTACGGTCCCCCGATACGCAGTATTTT. Translated: CAARGLRSPDTQYF.

The rearrangement links TRBV29-1 to TRBJ2-1, with 8 bases lining up with TRBD1. This CDR3 spans 12 amino acids. Germline V CDR1 and CDR2: SQVTM, ANQGSEA. J gave up 9 bases and V 5 bases, and 6 bases lay outside the gene matches. The CDR3 here is CSVRTGSPEQFF. The CDR3, as DNA: TGCAGCGTTCGGACAGGGTCCCCTGAGCAGTTCTTC.

The genes are TRBV2 and TRBJ1-1; TRBD1 is a possible D gene (6 bases). V shed 9 bases and J shed 11 bases, with 22 bases lying between them. The germline CDR1 and CDR2 sequences are SNHLY and FYNNEI. The CDR3 is 13 amino acids. The CDR3: CASTSIRGGLAFF. The DNA for the CDR3 is TGTGCCAGTACAAGTATCAGGGGCGGGCTGGCTTTCTTT. The whole variable domain, remainder taken from reference TRBV2 and TRBJ1-1, is EPEVTQTPSHQVTQMGQEVILRCVPISNHLYFYWYRQILGQKVEFLVSFYNNEISEKSEIFDDQFSVERPDGSNFTLKIRSTKLEDSAMYFCASTSIRGGLAFFGQGTRLTVV.

CDR3 sequence: CASSISGGRSEQFF. Here the CDR3 DNA reads TGTGCCAGTAGTATAAGCGGGGGGCGGAGTGAGCAGTTCTTC. The chain uses TRBV19 and TRBJ2-1; 9 nucleotides match TRBD2. J gave up 9 bases and V 2 bases, and 5 bases lay outside the gene matches. Germline V gene data show CDR1 as LNHDA and CDR2 as SQIVND (reference sequence). The CDR3 consists of 14 residues.

Comment on this clone: Germline is not matched at one junction end, which may reflect a read error. The chain joins TRBV14 to TRBJ2-3, with D possibly TRBD2 on 6 matching bases. This CDR3 contains 16 residues. CDR1 is SGHDN, CDR2 FVKESK, per germline. The CDR3 bases are TGTGCCAGCAGCCGTGGCCGGGACTTCGGGTCAGAAACGCAGTATTTT. Protein: CASSRGRDFGSETQYF.

J is TRBJ2-5 and V is TRBV11-3; perhaps TRBD1 as D (7 bases). Germline CDR1 SGHNT, CDR2 YENEEA. CDR3 size: 15 residues. V gave up 3 bases and J gave up 4 bases, with 15 bases separating them. CDR3: CASSLGAGGIETQYF. DNA for the CDR3: TGTGCCAGCAGCTTGGGGGCAGGGGGGATAGAGACCCAGTACTTC.

This chain joins TRBV18 and TRBJ1-2, with D perhaps matching TRBD1 (6 bases). The CDR3 runs to 14 residues. V was shortened by 3 bases and J by 4 bases, with 12 bases between the two germline ends. Germline V gene lookup returns CDR1 KGHSH and CDR2 LQKENI. CDR3 nucleotide sequence: TGTGCCAGCTCACCGTCGGACAGCTTCTATGGCTACACCTTC. It yields the protein CASSPSDSFYGYTF.

This chain connects TRBV6-5 to TRBJ1-5; the match to TRBD1 covers 8 bases. Germline trimming cut 8 bases from V and 3 bases from J; bases unmatched to any gene: 6. This CDR3 spans 14 amino acids. The germline CDR1 and CDR2 sequences are MNHEY and SVGAGI. The CDR3 is CASGRDRINQPQHF. As DNA, the CDR3 is TGTGCCAGCGGCCGGGACAGGATCAATCAGCCCCAGCATTTT.

This clone has a single count. The chain couples TRBV9 to TRBJ2-2, with D possibly being TRBD2 (6 bases). The length of the CDR3 is 15 residues. V gave up 4 bases and J gave up 5 bases, with 15 bases separating them. The germline CDR1 and CDR2 sequences are SGDLS and YYNGEE. CDR3 in amino acids: CASSPGGGWTGELFF. The CDR3 DNA reads TGTGCCAGCAGCCCGGGCGGAGGGTGGACCGGGGAGCTGTTTTTT.

This clone has just a few counts. The genes are TRBV30 and TRBJ1-1, with D hard to call. The V gene's germline CDR1 is GTSNPN and CDR2 SVGIG (reference sequence). This CDR3 is 13 amino acids long. Trimming took off 5 bases at V and 0 bases at J, with 10 bases between the two ends. This chain's CDR3 is CAWVQLMNTEAFF. Written as DNA, the CDR3 is TGTGCCTGGGTACAGCTCATGAACACTGAAGCTTTCTTT.

On this clone itself: The sample carries other DNA sequences with the same CDR3. The V and J genes are TRBV12-3 or TRBV12-4 and TRBJ2-7, with TRBD1 matching over 8 bases. J gave up 4 bases and V 6 bases, and 5 bases lay outside the gene matches. The CDR3 totals 13 residues. Here the CDR3 DNA reads TGTGCCAGCAGCCGGAACAGGGGGTACGAGCAGTACTTC. This gives the protein CASSRNRGYEQYF.

A remark on this clone: Compared with germline, one end of the junction differs, possibly owing to a read error. This rearrangement joins TRBV6-1 to TRBJ2-1; 9 nucleotides match TRBD1. This CDR3 is 15 amino acids long. CDR1 and CDR2 (germline): MNHNS, SASEGT. The CDR3 bases are TGTGCCAGCAGGGAAGACAGGGGGATCGTCAATGAGCAGTTCTTC. Its translation: CASREDRGIVNEQFF.

The chain recombines TRBV5-6 with TRBJ2-2; D not resolved. In germline, CDR1 is SGHDT, CDR2 YYEEEE. Trimming shortened V by 0 bases and J by 9 bases, and 6 bases separated the two germline ends. The CDR3 sequence is 12 residues long. The CDR3 DNA follows: TGTGCCAGCAGCTTGGCACAAAGGGAGCTGTTTTTT. Amino acid sequence: CASSLAQRELFF.